These 16 T cell receptor beta chains share one sample of origin, sequenced in a study of blood T cell repertoires in COVID-19. Clones were sequenced by immunoSEQ multiplex PCR, and TCRdb holds only the in-frame ones, with some missing. The sample contains around 270,000 clones, around nine tenths of which appear only once. The specimen was peripheral blood. These receptors all come from a man aged 35 to 55 who had recovered from COVID-19.

This clone was counted a few times. The rearrangement uses TRBV27 and TRBJ2-7, with 7 nucleotides matching TRBD1. The CDR3 has 13 amino acids. V lost 8 bases, J lost 3 bases, and 7 bases stayed unmatched. CDR1 and CDR2 from the germline V gene are MNHEY and SMNVEV (reference sequence). The CDR3 region is CASPTGLRYEQYF. CDR3 DNA sequence: TGTGCCAGCCCGACAGGGCTCCGCTACGAGCAGTACTTC.

The rearrangement links TRBV27 to TRBJ2-3, with no clear D. Trimming removed 4 bases at V and 2 bases at J, with 7 bases between. Germline V lookup: CDR1 MNHEY, CDR2 SMNVEV (reference sequence). The CDR3 totals 13 residues. DNA of the CDR3: TGTGCCAGCAGTTCCTTAAACACAGATACGCAGTATTTT. Amino acids: CASSSLNTDTQYF.

This chain uses TRBV5-6 with TRBJ1-2; 8 bases are shared with TRBD1. Germline loops: CDR1 SGHDT, CDR2 YYEEEE. Losses at the gene ends were 4 bases for V and 4 bases for J; bases not matched to a gene: 9. This CDR3 has 15 amino acids. DNA of the CDR3: TGTGCCAGCAGCCCAGGGACAGGAATCGGCTATGGCTACACCTTC. Translating gives CASSPGTGIGYGYTF. The full variable domain, in which reference TRBV5-6 and TRBJ1-2 provide the parts outside the CDR3, is DAGVTQSPTHLIKTRGQQVTLRCSPKSGHDTVSWYQQALGQGPQFIFQYYEEEERQRGNFPDRFSGHQFPNYSSELNVNALLLGDSALYLCASSPGTGIGYGYTFGSGTRLTVV.

The chain uses TRBV10-3 and TRBJ1-5; no reliable D call. Trimming took 3 bases from V and 2 from J, leaving 8 bases between them. Germline V gene data show CDR1 as ENHRY and CDR2 as SYGVKD. The CDR3 runs 14 residues. The CDR3 DNA follows: TGTGCCATCAGTGACGGTCACGGCAATCAGCCCCAGCATTTT. Translated, it gives CAISDGHGNQPQHF.

The V and J genes are TRBV15 and TRBJ2-7; TRBD2 matches 8 bases. Trimming cost V 4 bases and J 4 bases; bases outside gene matches: 6. Per germline, CDR1 LNHNV and CDR2 YYDKDF (reference sequence). The CDR3 loop spans 14 amino acids. CDR3 nucleotides: TGTGCCACCAGCACCGTAGCGGGAACGTACGAGCAGTACTTC. Translated: CATSTVAGTYEQYF.

This rearrangement joins TRBV5-8 to TRBJ2-4; 14 bases are a match to TRBD2. This CDR3 has 17 amino acids. The germline V gene has CDR1 SGHTS and CDR2 YDEGEE. With V trimmed by 4 bases and J by 3 bases, 6 bases remained unmatched. In DNA, the CDR3 is TGTGCCAGCAGCCCGGGACTAGCGGGGGACGGCAAAAACATTCAGTACTTC. It specifies CASSPGLAGDGKNIQYF.

The rearrangement links TRBV7-8 to TRBJ2-1; TRBD1 aligns across 11 bases. J was trimmed by 8 bases and V by 1 base; bases with no gene match: 7. Looked up from germline, CDR1 is SGHVS and CDR2 is FQNEAQ. The CDR3 contains 16 residues. The CDR3 DNA follows: TGTGCCAGCAGCTTAGAGGGGACAGGGGGTATCGATGAGCAGTTCTTC. Translating it yields CASSLEGTGGIDEQFF.

The rearrangement uses TRBV6-5 and TRBJ1-1, with 8 nucleotides matching TRBD1. Germline V gene lookup returns CDR1 MNHEY and CDR2 SVGAGI. V gave up 2 bases and J gave up 5 bases; unmatched junction bases: 7. The CDR3 length is 15 residues. The CDR3 loop is CASSYGGTGNTEAFF. DNA for the CDR3: TGTGCCAGCAGTTACGGGGGGACAGGCAATACTGAAGCTTTCTTT.

The chain carries TRBV19 and TRBJ1-1; a weak D match, TRBD1 (5 bases). The CDR3 runs to 15 residues. Germline V gives CDR1 LNHDA, CDR2 SQIVND (reference sequence). The ends were cut back, 4 bases at V and 2 bases at J, with 14 bases in the middle. CDR3 sequence (DNA): TGTGCCAGTAGTACACAGGCGGCCGGTAACACTGAAGCTTTCTTT. It specifies CASSTQAAGNTEAFF. The full variable domain, rest sourced from reference TRBV19 and TRBJ1-1, is DGGITQSPKYLFRKEGQNVTLSCEQNLNHDAMYWYRQDPGQGLRLIYYSQIVNDFQKGDIAEGYSVSREKKESFPLTVTSAQKNPTAFYLCASSTQAAGNTEAFFGQGTRLTVV.

The chain joins TRBV6-1 to TRBJ1-2; D call uncertain. Looked up from germline, CDR1 is MNHNS and CDR2 is SASEGT. V gave up 3 bases and J gave up 2 bases, with 19 bases separating them. This CDR3 region has 17 residues. CDR3 sequence reads: CASSDGVVWTGNYGYTF. CDR3 nucleotide sequence: TGTGCCAGCAGTGATGGGGTGGTGTGGACGGGAAACTATGGCTACACCTTC.

The chain uses TRBV27 and TRBJ2-7; 9 bases are shared with TRBD2. Germline-derived CDR1 and CDR2 are MNHEY and SMNVEV (reference sequence). The CDR3 is 17 amino acids. Losses at the gene ends were 7 bases for V and 6 bases for J; bases not matched to a gene: 19. In DNA, the CDR3 is TGTGCCAGCAAGCCTTTACTTGGGGCGGGGGGGCTTTCCGAGCAGTACTTC. Protein: CASKPLLGAGGLSEQYF.

V gene TRBV2 combines with J gene TRBJ1-2; TRBD1 matches at 7 bases. V shed 1 base, J shed 6 bases, and the junction held 8 bases outside the gene matches. CDR1 is SNHLY and CDR2 is FYNNEI in the germline V gene. The CDR3 has 15 amino acids. The DNA of the CDR3 is TGTGCCAGCAGTGAAGGGATGACAGGGCGAAATGGCTACACCTTC. Its protein product is CASSEGMTGRNGYTF.

This clone was observed a single time. The chain couples TRBV7-3 to TRBJ2-3; 12 bases fit TRBD2. The length of the CDR3 is 15 residues. The germline CDR1 and CDR2 sequences are SGHTA and FQGTGA. V gave up 6 bases and J gave up 2 bases; unmatched junction bases: 3. The DNA for the CDR3 is TGTGCCAGCAGGCCTAGCGGGAGGGTCACAGATACGCAGTATTTT. Translating it yields CASRPSGRVTDTQYF.

The chain carries TRBV7-2 and TRBJ1-1; tentative D call: TRBD1 (5 bases). The germline V gene encodes CDR1 SGHTA and CDR2 FQGNSA. The germline V and J ends were trimmed by 3 bases and 1 base, with 15 bases remaining between them. The CDR3 runs to 16 residues. CDR3: CASSFLRRATNTEAFF. The CDR3 DNA reads as TGTGCCAGCAGCTTTTTACGCAGGGCGACGAACACTGAAGCTTTCTTT.

Only one count was recorded for this clone. The chain carries TRBV9 and TRBJ1-3; D gene uncertain. The CDR3 contains 15 residues. V was trimmed by 2 bases and J by 0 bases, leaving 9 bases between them. Germline CDR1 and CDR2: SGDLS and YYNGEE. The CDR3 nucleotides are TGTGCCAGCAGCGTCGGTGTCCTCTCTGGAAACACCATATATTTT. Its translation is CASSVGVLSGNTIYF.

J is TRBJ2-5 and V is TRBV12-3 or TRBV12-4; D is uncertain. The CDR3 is 12 residues long. Trimming took off 6 bases at V and 2 bases at J, with 7 bases between the two ends. The CDR3 reads CASSPIQETQYF. Written as DNA, the CDR3 is TGTGCCAGCAGCCCCATTCAAGAGACCCAGTACTTC.